The 15 T cell receptor beta chains below all came from one sample that was sequenced in a study of cytomegalovirus exposure and HLA in healthy donors. Researchers ran the PCR with 60 Vbeta and 13 Jbeta primers. Assay used: immunoSEQ multiplex PCR; TCRdb lists only in-frame clones, some missing. The sample has about 200,000 clones. The material sequenced was PBMCs. Every receptor here comes from a man younger than 45 in good health and CMV-seronegative.

The rearrangement uses TRBV20-1 and TRBJ1-1; D possibly corresponds to TRBD1 (5 bases). Germline V gives CDR1 DFQATT, CDR2 SNEGSKA (reference sequence). The CDR3 spans 11 residues. The CDR3: CTLGGSTEAFF. The CDR3 coding sequence is TGCACCCTGGGGGGTTCCACTGAAGCTTTCTTT.

The V gene is TRBV27, the J gene TRBJ1-2; 8 bases agree with TRBD1. V trimming: 2 bases; J trimming: 0 bases; junction bases outside the gene matches: 8. The V gene's germline CDR1 is MNHEY and CDR2 SMNVEV (reference sequence). This CDR3 spans 17 amino acids. CDR3 in amino acids: CASSLIQGAIANYGYTF. For the CDR3, the DNA is TGTGCCAGCAGTTTAATCCAGGGGGCCATAGCTAACTATGGCTACACCTTC.

CDR3 coding DNA: TGTGCCAGCTCACGGGCGGGGGGTCATCAAGAGACCCAGTACTTC. Protein sequence: CASSRAGGHQETQYF. The chain combines TRBV18 with TRBJ2-5; 8 bases map to TRBD2. Germline CDR1 is KGHSH and CDR2 is LQKENI. The ends lost 4 bases at V and 2 bases at J; junction bases unmatched: 6. The CDR3 covers 15 residues.

V gene TRBV11-2 combines with J gene TRBJ1-3; 7 bases are a match to TRBD1. V dropped 5 bases and J dropped 0; count of bases not matched to a gene: 4. CDR3 length: 15 residues. Germline V gives CDR1 SGHAT, CDR2 FQNNGV. The CDR3 reads CASSPDRASGNTIYF. The CDR3 DNA sequence: TGTGCCAGCAGCCCCGACAGGGCCTCTGGAAACACCATATATTTT.

The CDR3 protein is CASSPGTGNGYTF. For the CDR3, the DNA is TGTGCCAGTAGCCCTGGGACAGGGAACGGCTACACCTTC. The chain employs TRBV19 and TRBJ1-2, with 9 bases identical to TRBD1. Germline V lookup: CDR1 LNHDA, CDR2 SQIVND (reference sequence). The CDR3 extends over 13 amino acids. J gave up 8 bases and V 6 bases, and 7 bases lay outside the gene matches.

The rearrangement links TRBV4-1 to TRBJ2-3; 8 nucleotides line up with TRBD2. CDR3 length: 16 amino acids. Germline V lookup: CDR1 MGHRA, CDR2 YSYEKL. V dropped 2 bases and J dropped 3; count of bases not matched to a gene: 7. Here the CDR3 DNA reads TGCGCCAGCAGCCAATCAGAAACTAGCGGTACAGATACGCAGTATTTT. This codes for CASSQSETSGTDTQYF.

The rearrangement joins TRBV7-7 to TRBJ2-1, with TRBD1 matching 10 bases. Germline loops: CDR1 SSHAT, CDR2 FNYEAQ (reference sequence). The CDR3 totals 17 residues. V shed 2 bases, J shed 5 bases, and the junction held 9 bases outside the gene matches. The CDR3 is CASSLRTPGQGNNEQFF. The CDR3 DNA follows: TGTGCCAGCAGCTTACGAACCCCGGGACAGGGGAACAATGAGCAGTTCTTC. The full variable domain, rest sourced from reference TRBV7-7 and TRBJ2-1, is GAGVSQSPRYKVTKRGQDVTLRCDPISSHATLYWYQQALGQGPEFLTYFNYEAQPDKSGLPSDRFSAERPEGSISTLTIQRTEQRDSAMYRCASSLRTPGQGNNEQFFGPGTRLTVL.

In nucleotides, the CDR3 is TGTGCCAGCAGCTTTACAGGGGCCTACAATGAGCAGTTCTTC. It translates to CASSFTGAYNEQFF. The chain recombines TRBV7-2 with TRBJ2-1, with 7 positions matching TRBD1. The CDR3 consists of 14 residues. V shed 3 bases and J 2 bases; nucleotides not matched to a gene: 1. The germline V gene encodes CDR1 SGHTA and CDR2 FQGNSA. Combining the CDR3 with reference TRBV7-2 and TRBJ2-1 gives the whole variable domain GAGVSQSPSNKVTEKGKDVELRCDPISGHTALYWYRQSLGQGLEFLIYFQGNSAPDKSGLPSDRFSAERTGGSVSTLTIQRTQQEDSAVYLCASSFTGAYNEQFFGPGTRLTVL.

The CDR3 DNA follows: TGTGCCAGCAGCTTAGGACAGGGTGGGGGCTACACCTTC. This encodes CASSLGQGGGYTF. The chain recombines TRBV7-8 with TRBJ1-2; 7 nucleotides line up with TRBD1. V lost 1 base, J lost 8 bases, and 4 bases stayed unmatched. CDR3 length equals 13 residues. Germline lookup yields CDR1 SGHVS and CDR2 FQNEAQ.

With regard to this clone: This same CDR3 is encoded by further DNA sequences in the sample. V usage is TRBV18 and J usage is TRBJ2-1; the match to TRBD1 covers 7 bases. CDR1 and CDR2 from the germline V gene are KGHSH and LQKENI. The CDR3 is 14 residues long. J was trimmed by 3 bases and V by 3 bases; bases with no gene match: 2. The CDR3 sequence is CASSPGTDYNEQFF. The CDR3 DNA follows: TGTGCCAGCTCACCGGGGACAGACTACAATGAGCAGTTCTTC.

The chain carries TRBV6-1 and TRBJ2-4, with TRBD1 matching over 9 bases. CDR1 MNHNS and CDR2 SASEGT come from the germline V gene. V gave up 4 bases and J gave up 3 bases; unmatched junction bases: 10. CDR3 length equals 17 residues. CDR3: CASSVQGAIGGKNIQYF. Written as DNA, the CDR3 is TGTGCCAGCAGTGTACAGGGGGCGATTGGAGGCAAAAACATTCAGTACTTC.

This chain connects TRBV27 to TRBJ2-5; maybe TRBD2 (6 bases). Germline-derived CDR1 and CDR2 are MNHEY and SMNVEV (reference sequence). Trimming took off 5 bases at V and 1 base at J, with 8 bases between the two ends. The CDR3 is 13 residues long. CDR3 in amino acids: CASSRDFQETQYF. The CDR3 nucleotides are TGTGCCAGCAGTCGGGACTTCCAAGAGACCCAGTACTTC.

The V and J genes are TRBV29-1 and TRBJ1-2; maybe TRBD1 (5 bases). Germline CDR1 SQVTM, CDR2 ANQGSEA. The CDR3 has 14 residues. V shed 5 bases and J shed 1 base, with 14 bases lying between them. The CDR3 DNA follows: TGCAGCGTTTCCCGACAGACGCTTAACTATGGCTACACCTTC. Protein sequence: CSVSRQTLNYGYTF.

The J gene is TRBJ1-1, the V gene TRBV5-1; tentative D call: TRBD1 (6 bases). This CDR3 is built from 15 residues. The ends were cut back, 4 bases at V and 2 bases at J, with 15 bases in the middle. In germline, CDR1 is SGHRS, CDR2 YFSETQ. The CDR3 sequence is CASSPLQGPNTEAFF. DNA for the CDR3: TGCGCCAGCAGCCCCCTACAGGGACCCAACACTGAAGCTTTCTTT.

The J gene is TRBJ1-2, the V gene TRBV20-1, with a possible D match to TRBD1 (5 bases). Germline V gene data show CDR1 as DFQATT and CDR2 as SNEGSKA (reference sequence). Between the trimmed V and J ends, which lost 6 bases and 8 bases, there was a span of 13 bases. CDR3 length: 11 residues. In DNA, the CDR3 is TGCAGTGCGGGGCCTCCAGGGGGCTACACCTTC. It encodes CSAGPPGGYTF.